The 3 T cell receptor beta chains below were found in one sample sequenced in a study of siplizumab effects on memory and regulatory T cells. Method: immunoSEQ multiplex PCR; TCRdb's copy keeps in-frame clones and lacks some. The data hold 100,000 or so clones, with about 95% observed a single time. Input material: non-Treg CD4+ T cells sorted from blood. The origin of the receptors is a human donor in good health.

The genes are TRBV19 and TRBJ1-1; 7 nucleotides match TRBD1. J was trimmed by 6 bases and V by 1 base; bases with no gene match: 8. CDR1 and CDR2 from the germline V gene are LNHDA and SQIVND (reference sequence). This CDR3 is built from 15 residues. In nucleotides, the CDR3 is TGTGCCAGTAGTATAGCCGTAAGACAGGGTGCTGAAGCTTTCTTT. It yields the protein CASSIAVRQGAEAFF.

The V call is TRBV30, the J call TRBJ2-7; maybe TRBD2 (6 bases). This CDR3 contains 16 residues. Germline lookup yields CDR1 GTSNPN and CDR2 SVGIG (reference sequence). V gave up 4 bases and J gave up 1 base, with 20 bases separating them. In DNA form, the CDR3 reads TGTGCCTGGAACACTAGAGGGACTGCAAGTTCCTACGAGCAGTACTTC. Amino acid sequence: CAWNTRGTASSYEQYF.

This sequence joins TRBV7-9 and TRBJ2-3; 7 bases agree with TRBD1. The ends lost 6 bases at V and 4 bases at J; junction bases unmatched: 4. CDR1 is SEHNR, CDR2 FQNEAQ, per germline (reference sequence). The CDR3 consists of 13 residues. The CDR3 DNA reads as TGTGCCAGCAGGCTGACAGGGCCAGATACGCAGTATTTT. Residues: CASRLTGPDTQYF.